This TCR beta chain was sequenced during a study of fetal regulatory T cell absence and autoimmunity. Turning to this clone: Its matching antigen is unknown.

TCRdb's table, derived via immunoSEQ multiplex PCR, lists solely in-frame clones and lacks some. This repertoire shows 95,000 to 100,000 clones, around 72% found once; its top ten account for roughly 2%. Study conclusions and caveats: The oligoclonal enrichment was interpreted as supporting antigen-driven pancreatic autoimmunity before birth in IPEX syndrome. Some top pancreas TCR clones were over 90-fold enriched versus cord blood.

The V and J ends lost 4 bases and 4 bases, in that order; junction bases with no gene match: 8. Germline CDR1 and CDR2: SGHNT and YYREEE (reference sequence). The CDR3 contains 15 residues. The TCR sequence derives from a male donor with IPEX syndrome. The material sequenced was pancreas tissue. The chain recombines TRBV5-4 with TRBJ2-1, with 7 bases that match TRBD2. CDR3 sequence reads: CASSAGVSGYNEQFF. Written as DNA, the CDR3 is TGTGCCAGCAGCGCGGGGGTTAGCGGGTACAATGAGCAGTTCTTC.